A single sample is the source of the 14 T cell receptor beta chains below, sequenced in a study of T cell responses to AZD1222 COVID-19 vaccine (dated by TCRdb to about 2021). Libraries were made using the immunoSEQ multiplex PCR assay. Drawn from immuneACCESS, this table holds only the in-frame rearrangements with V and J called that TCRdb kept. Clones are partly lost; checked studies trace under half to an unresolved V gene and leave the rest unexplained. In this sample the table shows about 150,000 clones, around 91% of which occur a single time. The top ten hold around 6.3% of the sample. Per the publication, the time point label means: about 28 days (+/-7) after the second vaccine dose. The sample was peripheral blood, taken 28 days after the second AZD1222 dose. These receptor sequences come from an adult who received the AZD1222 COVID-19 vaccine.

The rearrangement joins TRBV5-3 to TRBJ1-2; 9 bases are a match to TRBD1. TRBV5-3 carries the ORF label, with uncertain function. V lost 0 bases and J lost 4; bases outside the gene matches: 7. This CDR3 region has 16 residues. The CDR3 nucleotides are TGTGCCAGAAGCTTGGTTGGGAGGGACAGGGCCTATGGCTACACCTTC. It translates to CARSLVGRDRAYGYTF.

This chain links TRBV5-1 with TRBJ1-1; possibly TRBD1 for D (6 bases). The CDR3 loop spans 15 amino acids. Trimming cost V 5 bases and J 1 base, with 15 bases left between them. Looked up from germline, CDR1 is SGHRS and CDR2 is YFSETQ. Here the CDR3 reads CASRASTGTNTEAFF. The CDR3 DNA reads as TGCGCCAGCAGGGCCTCTACAGGGACGAACACTGAAGCTTTCTTT.

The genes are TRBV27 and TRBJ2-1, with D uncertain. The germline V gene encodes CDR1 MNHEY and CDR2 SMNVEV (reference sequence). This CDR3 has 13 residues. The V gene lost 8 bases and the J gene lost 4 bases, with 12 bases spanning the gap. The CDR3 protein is CASGLLSYNEQFF. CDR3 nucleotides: TGTGCCAGCGGTCTGCTTTCGTACAATGAGCAGTTCTTC.

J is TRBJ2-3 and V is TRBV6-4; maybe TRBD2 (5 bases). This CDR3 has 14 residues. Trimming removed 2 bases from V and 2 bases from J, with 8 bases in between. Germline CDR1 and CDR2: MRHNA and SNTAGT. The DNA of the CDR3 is TGTGCCAGCAGTGACCGGGGAGACACAGATACGCAGTATTTT. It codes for CASSDRGDTDTQYF.

CDR3 sequence: CASNRLTKNTGELFF. The CDR3 DNA sequence: TGTGCCAGCAACCGCCTGACTAAGAACACCGGGGAGCTGTTTTTT. The chain carries TRBV6-5 and TRBJ2-2; TRBD2 might be the D (5 bases). This CDR3 is 15 amino acids long. Trimming removed 7 bases at V and 1 base at J, with 13 bases between. Germline V CDR1 and CDR2: MNHEY, SVGAGI.

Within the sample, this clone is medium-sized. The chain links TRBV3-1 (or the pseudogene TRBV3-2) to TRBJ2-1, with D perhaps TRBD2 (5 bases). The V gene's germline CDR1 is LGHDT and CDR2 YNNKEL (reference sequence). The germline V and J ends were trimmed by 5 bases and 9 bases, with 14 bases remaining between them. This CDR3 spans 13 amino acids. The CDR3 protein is CASSSPLSGEQFF. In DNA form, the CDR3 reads TGTGCCAGCAGCAGCCCCTTAAGCGGTGAGCAGTTCTTC.

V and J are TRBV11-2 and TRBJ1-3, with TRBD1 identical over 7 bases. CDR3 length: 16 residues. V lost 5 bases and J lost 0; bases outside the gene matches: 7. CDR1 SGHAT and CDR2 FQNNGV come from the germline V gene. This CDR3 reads CASSPGQIYSGNTIYF. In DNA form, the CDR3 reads TGTGCCAGCAGCCCGGGACAGATATACTCTGGAAACACCATATATTTT.

The CDR3 DNA reads as TGTGCCAGCAGCTTAGGCGGGAGCACCGCTGAGCAGTTCTTC. Translating it yields CASSLGGSTAEQFF. The J gene is TRBJ2-1, the V gene TRBV7-2, with 7 bases fitting TRBD2. The CDR3 spans 14 residues. V shed 1 base, J shed 9 bases, and the junction held 6 bases outside the gene matches. The germline CDR1 and CDR2 sequences are SGHTA and FQGNSA.

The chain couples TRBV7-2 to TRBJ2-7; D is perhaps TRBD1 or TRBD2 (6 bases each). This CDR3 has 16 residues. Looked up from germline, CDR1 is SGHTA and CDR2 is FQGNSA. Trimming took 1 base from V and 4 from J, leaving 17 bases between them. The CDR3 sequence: CASSLEGRGRIYEQYF. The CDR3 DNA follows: TGTGCCAGCAGCTTAGAGGGCCGGGGGCGAATTTACGAGCAGTACTTC.

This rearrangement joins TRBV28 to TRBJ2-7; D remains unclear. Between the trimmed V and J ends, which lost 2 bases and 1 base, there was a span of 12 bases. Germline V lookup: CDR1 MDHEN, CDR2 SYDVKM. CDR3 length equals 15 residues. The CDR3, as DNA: TGTGCCAGCAGTTTAGGGCTATACGGATCCTACGAGCAGTACTTC. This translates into CASSLGLYGSYEQYF. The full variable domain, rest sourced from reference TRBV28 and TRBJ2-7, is DVKVTQSSRYLVKRTGEKVFLECVQDMDHENMFWYRQDPGLGLRLIYFSYDVKMKEKGDIPEGYSVSREKKERFSLILESASTNQTSMYLCASSLGLYGSYEQYFGPGTRLTVT.

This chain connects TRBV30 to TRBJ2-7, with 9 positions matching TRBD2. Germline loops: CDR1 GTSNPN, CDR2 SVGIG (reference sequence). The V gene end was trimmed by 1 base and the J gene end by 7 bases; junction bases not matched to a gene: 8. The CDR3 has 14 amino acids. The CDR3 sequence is CAWSGASGEGEQYF. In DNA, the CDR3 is TGTGCCTGGAGTGGGGCTAGCGGGGAGGGGGAGCAGTACTTC. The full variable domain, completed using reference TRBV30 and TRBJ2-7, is SQTIHQWPATLVQPVGSPLSLECTVEGTSNPNLYWYRQAAGRGLQLLFYSVGIGQISSEVPQNLSASRPQDRQFILSSKKLLLSDSGFYLCAWSGASGEGEQYFGPGTRLTVT.

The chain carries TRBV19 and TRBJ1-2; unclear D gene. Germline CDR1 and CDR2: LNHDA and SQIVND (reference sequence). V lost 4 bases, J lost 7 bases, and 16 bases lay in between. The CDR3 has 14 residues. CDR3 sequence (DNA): TGTGCCAGTAGTACCCCTGGCCGGTTTGGTGGCTACACCTTC. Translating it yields CASSTPGRFGGYTF.

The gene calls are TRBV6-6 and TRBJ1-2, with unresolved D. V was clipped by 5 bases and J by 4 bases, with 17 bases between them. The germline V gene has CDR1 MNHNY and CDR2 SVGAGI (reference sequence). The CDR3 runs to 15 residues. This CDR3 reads CASSPRSRTGYGYTF. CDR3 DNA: TGTGCCAGCAGTCCCAGGTCCAGGACGGGCTATGGCTACACCTTC.

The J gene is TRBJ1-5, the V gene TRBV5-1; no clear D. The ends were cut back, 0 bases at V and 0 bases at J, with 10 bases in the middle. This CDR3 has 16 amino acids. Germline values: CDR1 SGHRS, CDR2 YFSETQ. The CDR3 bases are TGCGCCAGCAGCTTGGACCCAGGCTATAGCAATCAGCCCCAGCATTTT. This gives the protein CASSLDPGYSNQPQHF.